The TCR beta chain under discussion was sequenced for a study of T cell responses to AZD1222 COVID-19 vaccine. Overall study results and limits: After the peak T cell response, and only then, were repertoires sampled. CD4 TCRs associated with vaccination spanned spike, dominating at 160-218 and 743-854. Clonal diversity may have been underestimated in mostly white British donors.

Sequenced by immunoSEQ multiplex PCR; TCRdb stores in-frame clones only, minus some. Counted here are some 140,000 clones, about nine tenths occurring once; the ten biggest clones make up approximately 2%. This CDR3 has 14 amino acids. Trimming at V came to 6 bases and at J to 1 base, leaving 3 bases not matched to a gene. CDR1 and CDR2 from the germline V gene are MNHEY and SVGAGI. About this clone itself: Its antigen is unknown.

Some second doses came at about 4 weeks and others at about 12 weeks; these were pooled. This specimen was peripheral blood, taken 28 days after the second AZD1222 dose. The source of this sequence is an adult who received the AZD1222 COVID-19 vaccine. The chain couples TRBV6-5 to TRBJ1-5, with 7 bases aligning to TRBD1. DNA for the CDR3: TGTGCCAGCAGGAGGGACAGAAGCAATCAGCCCCAGCATTTT. It is translated as CASRRDRSNQPQHF.